This TCR beta chain was obtained from a study of memory B cells and T cells in multiple sclerosis (dated by TCRdb to between 2018 and 2020). At the level of the whole study: TCR beta repertoires of autoproliferating peripheral T cells were compared with the TCR beta repertoires of brain lesion-infiltrating T cells in multiple sclerosis patients. A couple of multiple sclerosis patients were included in the TCR sequencing because brain lesions obtained at autopsy or brain-infiltrating cells obtained from biopsy were available for them.

After CFSE-labeled PBMCs were cultured without any stimulus, the autoproliferating (CFSEdim) and non-proliferating (CFSEhi) T cell fractions were each sequenced on their own. In total, roughly 4.5x10^7 CFSE-labeled PBMCs were cultured without stimulus for under 8 days, after which replicate wells were pooled. PBMCs were labeled with approximately 0.55 uM CFSE and cultured without exogenous stimuli in serum-free AIM-V medium. PBMCs were isolated by Ficoll density gradient centrifugation and were cryopreserved before use. Live 7-AAD-negative cells were sorted on a FACSAria III, washed with PBS, and frozen at -80 degrees C as dry pellets. Looking up the germline V gene yields CDR1 LGHNA and CDR2 YNFKEQ. The CDR3 goes from the cysteine to the phenylalanine over 17 residues. Only the CDR3 DNA is retained, 51 bases long and in frame from the first base. V and J are truncated by 3 bases and 0 bases respectively, leaving an intervening sequence of 12 bases.

In the case of this clone: The specificity of this receptor is unknown. Within one base of it there is no much larger clone, and no base qualities were kept.

Study-wide findings and limitations: Because clone-set sizes differed between compartments, counts of shared clonotypes were influenced and normalization was required.

TCRbeta CDR3 regions were amplified from extracted genomic DNA using the immunoSEQ Platform. The immunoSEQ assay used multiplex PCR together with high-throughput sequencing and a bioinformatics pipeline from the vendor. The published analysis was carried out like this. Non-productive sequences and CDR3s shorter than 4 amino acids were removed, and clonotype frequencies were recalculated per sample. In immunoSEQ Analyzer 2.0, shared clonotypes were identified as those with identical CDR3 amino acid, V gene and J gene sequences. Repertoire overlap was normalized by dividing shared clonotype counts by the product of both clone-set sizes, with the result scaled by 1000 into arbitrary units. TCRdb obtained this table from immuneACCESS and retained in-frame rearrangements with V and J assigned. These tables miss some clones; where compared with another copy, unresolved V genes account for less than half of the shortfall, and the remainder is unexplained. V and J calls plus clone size are reproduced from that table; the DNA served to infer D and trimming. This sample comprises over 35,000 clones, over 70% of them detected only once. The ten largest clones take up 0.85% to 1.2% of the sample.

The V and J segments used are TRBV4-2 and TRBJ1-6, with the D gene uncertain. The source of this sequence is a human donor with multiple sclerosis. The sequencing input was PBMCs from blood kept in culture. The nucleotide sequence is TGTGCCAGCAGCCATACCCTCGGGAGCTCCTATAATTCACCCCTCCACTTT. Translated, this is CASSHTLGSSYNSPLHF.